A selection of T cell receptor beta chains follows, all from one sample in a study of radiotherapy plus CTLA-4 blockade in lung cancer. TCRdb keeps only in-frame clones here, not all; method: immunoSEQ multiplex PCR. The repertoire holds around 41,000 clones, with less than 75% as singletons. This sample comprised peripheral blood, obtained from a patient treated with radiotherapy plus ipilimumab. The origin of the receptors is a human donor with non-small cell lung cancer who had a partial response to radiotherapy plus ipilimumab. CDR3s include the opening cysteine and the closing phenylalanine or tryptophan. Each record gives: clone size, D gene, V gene, J gene, CDR3 protein, CDR3 DNA. D genes are given only for firm matches. Expanded clones are given a class, and other clones once, few, many or no size at all.

NA	TRBD2	TRBV5-8	TRBJ2-3	CASSVGLAGDTDTQYF	TGTGCCAGCAGCGTAGGACTAGCGGGGGACACAGATACGCAGTATTTT
NA	NA	TRBV30	TRBJ1-1	CAWSVQGNTEAFF	TGTGCCTGGAGTGTACAGGGTAACACTGAAGCTTTCTTT
few	NA	TRBV2	TRBJ2-5	CASSVQRDQETQYF	TGTGCCAGCAGTGTTCAGCGGGACCAAGAGACCCAGTACTTC
NA	TRBD1	TRBV6-4	TRBJ2-1	CASSEGGASWGYNEQFF	TGTGCCAGCAGTGAAGGGGGCGCCAGCTGGGGCTACAATGAGCAGTTCTTC
NA	NA	TRBV6-6	TRBJ1-2	CASSHRDSDLFYGYTF	TGTGCCAGCAGTCACAGAGATTCCGACCTTTTTTATGGCTACACCTTC
NA	TRBD2	TRBV5-1	TRBJ2-5	CASSSMTSGNRETQYF	TGCGCCAGCAGCTCGATGACTAGCGGGAATCGCGAGACCCAGTACTTC
NA	TRBD2	TRBV27	TRBJ2-7	CASSPGRTSGSKTYEQYF	TGTGCCAGCAGCCCGGGGCGGACTAGCGGGAGTAAAACCTACGAGCAGTACTTC
NA	NA	TRBV5-5	TRBJ2-5	CASSLRVAMREETQYF	TGTGCCAGCAGCTTAAGGGTTGCTATGAGGGAAGAGACCCAGTACTTC
NA	TRBD1	TRBV6-5	TRBJ2-1	CASSLGQGMSEQFF	TGTGCCAGCAGCTTGGGACAGGGGATGAGTGAGCAGTTCTTC
NA	NA	TRBV5-1	TRBJ1-4	CASALGRTNEKLFF	TGCGCCAGCGCCTTGGGCAGGACTAATGAAAAACTGTTTTTT
once	NA	TRBV7-9	TRBJ1-2	CASSLEYGLRGIGYGYTF	TGTGCCAGCAGCTTAGAGTACGGTTTACGGGGTATCGGCTATGGCTACACCTTC
NA	NA	TRBV2	TRBJ1-1	CASSALGGPNTEAFF	TGTGCCAGCAGTGCCCTAGGGGGTCCGAACACTGAAGCTTTCTTT
NA	TRBD2	TRBV5-1	TRBJ2-3	CASSPAPLAGGAMQYF	TGCGCCAGCAGCCCCGCTCCGCTAGCGGGAGGAGCGATGCAGTATTTT
NA	TRBD1	TRBV7-2	TRBJ2-7	CASSRTGTGGTYEQYF	TGTGCCAGCAGCAGAACCGGGACAGGGGGTACCTACGAGCAGTACTTC
NA	NA	TRBV30	TRBJ2-1	CAWSVSTGYNEQFF	TGTGCCTGGAGTGTATCTACGGGTTACAATGAGCAGTTCTTC
NA	TRBD2	TRBV5-4	TRBJ2-1	CASSLLPSGLNEQFF	TGTGCCAGCAGCTTGTTGCCTAGCGGATTAAATGAGCAGTTCTTC
NA	NA	TRBV10-2	TRBJ2-3	CASSESLVVPLKF	TGCGCCAGCAGTGAGTCCCTAGTGGTCCCTTTGAAATTT
NA	TRBD1	TRBV7-2	TRBJ1-1	CASSLPTGATEAFF	TGTGCCAGCAGCTTACCGACAGGGGCAACTGAAGCTTTCTTT
few	NA	TRBV10-1	TRBJ2-7	CASSDGVYEQYF	TGCGCCAGCAGTGACGGGGTGTACGAGCAGTACTTC
many	TRBD1	TRBV19	TRBJ1-6	CASSISGTENSPLHF	TGTGCCAGTAGTATATCAGGGACAGAGAATTCACCCCTCCACTTT
few	TRBD1	TRBV4-3	TRBJ1-6	CASSQDRGTVGSPLHF	TGCGCCAGCAGCCAAGACCGGGGGACAGTAGGATCACCCCTCCACTTT
NA	NA	TRBV5-1	TRBJ2-6	CASSALQGGGANVLTF	TGCGCCAGCAGCGCACTACAGGGTGGAGGGGCCAACGTCCTGACTTTC
NA	NA	TRBV6-1	TRBJ1-1	CASTRWQGNTEAFF	TGTGCCAGCACGAGGTGGCAGGGGAACACTGAAGCTTTCTTT
few	NA	TRBV5-4	TRBJ2-5	CASSPGGTEETQYF	TGTGCCAGCAGCCCGGGGGGGACAGAAGAGACCCAGTACTTC
once	NA	TRBV5-8	TRBJ2-7	CASSSYYEQYF	TGTGCCAGCAGCTCCTATTACGAGCAGTACTTC
NA	NA	TRBV5-6	TRBJ2-6	CASSPNQGYTGANVLTF	TGTGCCAGCAGTCCAAACCAGGGATATACTGGGGCCAACGTCCTGACTTTC
NA	NA	TRBV6-5	TRBJ1-2	CASSRSARGYTF	TGTGCCAGCAGTAGGAGTGCACGTGGCTACACCTTC
many	TRBD1	TRBV29-1	TRBJ1-5	CSVRTGRNQPQHF	TGCAGCGTTCGGACAGGACGCAATCAGCCCCAGCATTTT
NA	NA	TRBV18	TRBJ2-7	CASSSSSYEQYF	TGTGCCAGCTCATCCTCCTCCTACGAGCAGTACTTC
NA	TRBD1	TRBV19	TRBJ2-2	CASTNRGAGRDGELFF	TGTGCCAGTACCAACAGGGGGGCAGGGCGGGACGGGGAGCTGTTTTTT
NA	NA	TRBV11-2	TRBJ1-6	CASTEGSYNSPLHF	TGTGCCAGCACCGAGGGTTCCTATAATTCACCCCTCCACTTT
NA	NA	TRBV4-3	TRBJ2-1	CASSQDSLTYNEQFF	TGCGCCAGCAGCCAAGATAGCCTTACCTACAATGAGCAGTTCTTC